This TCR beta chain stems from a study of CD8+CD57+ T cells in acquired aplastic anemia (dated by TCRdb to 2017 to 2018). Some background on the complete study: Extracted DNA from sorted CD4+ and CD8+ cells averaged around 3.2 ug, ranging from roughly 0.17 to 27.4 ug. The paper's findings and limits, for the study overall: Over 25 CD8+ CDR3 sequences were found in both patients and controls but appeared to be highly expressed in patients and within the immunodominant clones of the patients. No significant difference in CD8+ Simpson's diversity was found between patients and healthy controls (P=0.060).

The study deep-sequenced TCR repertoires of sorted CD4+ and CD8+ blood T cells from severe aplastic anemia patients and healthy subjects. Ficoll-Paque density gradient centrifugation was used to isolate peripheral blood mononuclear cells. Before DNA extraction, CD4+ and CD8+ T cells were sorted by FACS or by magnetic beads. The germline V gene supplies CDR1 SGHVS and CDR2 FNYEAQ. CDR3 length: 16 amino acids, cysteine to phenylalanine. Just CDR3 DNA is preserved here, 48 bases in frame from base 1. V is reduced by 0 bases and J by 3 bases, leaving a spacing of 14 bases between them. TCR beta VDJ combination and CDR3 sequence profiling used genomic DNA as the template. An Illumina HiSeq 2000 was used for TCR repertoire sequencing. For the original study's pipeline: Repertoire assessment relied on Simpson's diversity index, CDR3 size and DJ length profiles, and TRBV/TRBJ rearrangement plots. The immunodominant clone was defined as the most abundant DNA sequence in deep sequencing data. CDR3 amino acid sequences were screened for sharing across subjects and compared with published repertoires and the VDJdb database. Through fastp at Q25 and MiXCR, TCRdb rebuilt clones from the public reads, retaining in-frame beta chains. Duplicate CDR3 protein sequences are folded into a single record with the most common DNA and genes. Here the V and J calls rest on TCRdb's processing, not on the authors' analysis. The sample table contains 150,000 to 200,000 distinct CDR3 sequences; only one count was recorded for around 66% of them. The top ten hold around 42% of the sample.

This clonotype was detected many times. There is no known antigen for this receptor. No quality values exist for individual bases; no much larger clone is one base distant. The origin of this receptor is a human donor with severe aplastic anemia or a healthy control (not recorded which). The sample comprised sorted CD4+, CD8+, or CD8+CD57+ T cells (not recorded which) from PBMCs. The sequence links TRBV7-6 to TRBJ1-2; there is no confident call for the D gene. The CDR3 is CASSLAEAGQDYGYTF. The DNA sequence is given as TGTGCCAGCAGCTTAGCGGAGGCAGGCCAGGACTATGGCTACACCTTC.